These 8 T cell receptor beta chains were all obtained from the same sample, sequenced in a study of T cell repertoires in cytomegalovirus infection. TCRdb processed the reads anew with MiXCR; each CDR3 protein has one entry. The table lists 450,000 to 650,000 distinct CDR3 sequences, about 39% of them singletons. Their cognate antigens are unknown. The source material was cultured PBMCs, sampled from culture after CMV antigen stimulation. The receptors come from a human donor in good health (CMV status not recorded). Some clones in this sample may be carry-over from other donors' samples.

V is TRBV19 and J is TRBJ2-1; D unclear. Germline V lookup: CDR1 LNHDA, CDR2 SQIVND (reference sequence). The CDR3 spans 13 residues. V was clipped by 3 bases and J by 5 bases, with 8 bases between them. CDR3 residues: CASSMSANNEQFF. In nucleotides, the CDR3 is TGTGCCAGTAGTATGTCCGCTAACAATGAGCAGTTCTTC.

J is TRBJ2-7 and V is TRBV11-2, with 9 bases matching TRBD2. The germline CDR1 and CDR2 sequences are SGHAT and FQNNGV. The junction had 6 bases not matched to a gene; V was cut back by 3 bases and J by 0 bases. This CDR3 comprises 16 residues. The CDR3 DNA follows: TGTGCCAGCAGCTTCGATAGCGGGAGTAGCTCCTACGAGCAGTACTTC. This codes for CASSFDSGSSSYEQYF.

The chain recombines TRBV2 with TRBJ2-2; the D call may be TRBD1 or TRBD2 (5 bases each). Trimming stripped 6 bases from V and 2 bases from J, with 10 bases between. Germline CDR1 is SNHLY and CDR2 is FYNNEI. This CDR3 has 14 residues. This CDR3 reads CASRQGENTGELFF. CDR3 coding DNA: TGTGCCAGCAGGCAGGGAGAAAACACCGGGGAGCTGTTTTTT.

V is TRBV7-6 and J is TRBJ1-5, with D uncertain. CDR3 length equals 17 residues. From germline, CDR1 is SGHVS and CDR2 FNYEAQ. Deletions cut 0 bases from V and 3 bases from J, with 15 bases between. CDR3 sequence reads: CASSLAREADYNQPQHF. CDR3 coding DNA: TGTGCCAGCAGCTTAGCCCGGGAGGCCGATTACAATCAGCCCCAGCATTTT.

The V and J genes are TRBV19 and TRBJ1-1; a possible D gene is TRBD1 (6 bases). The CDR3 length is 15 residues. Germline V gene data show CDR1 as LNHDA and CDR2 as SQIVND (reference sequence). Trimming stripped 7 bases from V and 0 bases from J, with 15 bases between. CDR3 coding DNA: TGTGCCAGTAACAGGGCGGCCCTTATGAACACTGAAGCTTTCTTT. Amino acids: CASNRAALMNTEAFF.

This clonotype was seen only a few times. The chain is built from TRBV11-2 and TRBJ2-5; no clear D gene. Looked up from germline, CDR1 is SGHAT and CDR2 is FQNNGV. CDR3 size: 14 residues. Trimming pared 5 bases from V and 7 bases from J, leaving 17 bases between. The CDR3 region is CASSPPGPRGTQYF. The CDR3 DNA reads TGTGCCAGCAGCCCCCCGGGCCCCCGAGGGACCCAGTACTTC.

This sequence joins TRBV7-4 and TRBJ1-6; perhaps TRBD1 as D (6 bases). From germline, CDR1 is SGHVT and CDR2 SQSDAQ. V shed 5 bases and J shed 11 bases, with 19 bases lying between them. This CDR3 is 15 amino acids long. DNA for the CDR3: TGTGCCAGCAGCCATCGGGACACCCGGGCGGCACCCCTCCACTTT. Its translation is CASSHRDTRAAPLHF.

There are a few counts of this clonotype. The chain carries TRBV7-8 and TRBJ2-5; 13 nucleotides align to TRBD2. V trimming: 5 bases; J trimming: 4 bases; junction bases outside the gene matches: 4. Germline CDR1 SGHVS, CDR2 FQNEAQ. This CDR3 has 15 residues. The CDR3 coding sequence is TGTGCCAGCAGCCTCCGGACTAGCGGGAGAGAGACCCAGTACTTC. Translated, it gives CASSLRTSGRETQYF.